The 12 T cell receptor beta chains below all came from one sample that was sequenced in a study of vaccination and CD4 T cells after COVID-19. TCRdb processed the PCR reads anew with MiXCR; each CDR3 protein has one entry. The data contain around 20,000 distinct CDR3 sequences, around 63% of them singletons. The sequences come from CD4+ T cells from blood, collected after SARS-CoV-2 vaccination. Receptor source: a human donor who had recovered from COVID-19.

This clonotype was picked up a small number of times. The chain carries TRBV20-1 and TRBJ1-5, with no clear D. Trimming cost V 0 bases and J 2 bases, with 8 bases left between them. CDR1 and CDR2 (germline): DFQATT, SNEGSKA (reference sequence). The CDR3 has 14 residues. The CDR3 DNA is TGCAGTGCTAGAGATCTGACCCGCAATCAGCCCCAGCATTTT. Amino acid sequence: CSARDLTRNQPQHF.

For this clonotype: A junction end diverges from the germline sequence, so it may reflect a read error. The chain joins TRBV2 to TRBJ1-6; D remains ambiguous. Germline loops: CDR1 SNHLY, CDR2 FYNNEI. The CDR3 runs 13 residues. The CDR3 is CASVGGPNLPLHF. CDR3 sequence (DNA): TGTGCCAGCGTCGGAGGCCCCAATTTACCCCTCCACTTT.

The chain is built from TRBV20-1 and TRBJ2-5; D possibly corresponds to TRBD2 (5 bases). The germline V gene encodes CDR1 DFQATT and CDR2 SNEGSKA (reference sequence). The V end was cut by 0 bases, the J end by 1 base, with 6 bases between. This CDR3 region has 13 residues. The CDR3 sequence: CSARESGQETQYF. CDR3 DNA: TGCAGTGCTAGAGAAAGCGGCCAAGAGACCCAGTACTTC.

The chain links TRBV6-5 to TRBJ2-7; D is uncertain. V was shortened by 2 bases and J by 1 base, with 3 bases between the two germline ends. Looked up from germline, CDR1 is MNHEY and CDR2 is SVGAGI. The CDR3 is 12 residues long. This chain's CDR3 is CASSYRSYEQYF. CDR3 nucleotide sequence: TGTGCCAGCAGTTACAGGTCCTACGAGCAGTACTTC.

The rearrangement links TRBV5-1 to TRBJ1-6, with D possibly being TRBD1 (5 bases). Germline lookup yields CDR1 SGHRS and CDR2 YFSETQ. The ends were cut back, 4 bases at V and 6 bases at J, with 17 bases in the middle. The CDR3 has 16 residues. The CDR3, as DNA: TGCGCCAGCAGCGCCCTCCAGGGTGGCGGTAATTCACCCCTCCACTTT. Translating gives CASSALQGGGNSPLHF.

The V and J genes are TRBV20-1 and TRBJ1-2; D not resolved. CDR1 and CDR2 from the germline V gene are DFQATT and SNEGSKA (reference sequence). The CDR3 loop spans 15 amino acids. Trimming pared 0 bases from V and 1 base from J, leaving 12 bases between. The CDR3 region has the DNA TGCAGTGCTAGAGAGCAACTAGCTGATAACTATGGCTACACCTTC. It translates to CSAREQLADNYGYTF.

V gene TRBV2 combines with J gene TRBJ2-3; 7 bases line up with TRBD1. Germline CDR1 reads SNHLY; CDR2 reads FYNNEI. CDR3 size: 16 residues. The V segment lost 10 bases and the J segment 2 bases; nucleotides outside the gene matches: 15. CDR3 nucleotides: TGTGCCACCCCAGGGCAATGGGACAGAGCCACAGATACGCAGTATTTT. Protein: CATPGQWDRATDTQYF.

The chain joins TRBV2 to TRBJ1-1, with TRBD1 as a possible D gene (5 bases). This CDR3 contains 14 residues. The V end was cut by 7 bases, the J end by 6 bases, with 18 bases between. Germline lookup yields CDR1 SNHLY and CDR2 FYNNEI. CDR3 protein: CASKGLIPGAEAFF. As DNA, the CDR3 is TGTGCCAGCAAGGGGCTCATTCCGGGGGCTGAAGCTTTCTTT.

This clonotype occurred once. The CDR3: CASSTLTQGNTGELFF. The CDR3 region has the DNA TGTGCCAGCAGCACACTGACACAGGGGAACACCGGGGAGCTGTTTTTT. The rearrangement uses TRBV5-3 and TRBJ2-2; the D gene is possibly TRBD1 (6 bases). TRBV5-3 is an ORF, and what it does is uncertain. V lost 8 bases and J lost 1, with 18 bases in between. The CDR3 covers 16 residues.

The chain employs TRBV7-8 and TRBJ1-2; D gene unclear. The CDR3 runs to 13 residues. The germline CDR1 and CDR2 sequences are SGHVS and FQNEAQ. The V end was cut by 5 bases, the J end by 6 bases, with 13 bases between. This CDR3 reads CASSREGFNGYTF. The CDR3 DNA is TGTGCCAGCAGCCGCGAAGGGTTTAATGGCTACACCTTC.

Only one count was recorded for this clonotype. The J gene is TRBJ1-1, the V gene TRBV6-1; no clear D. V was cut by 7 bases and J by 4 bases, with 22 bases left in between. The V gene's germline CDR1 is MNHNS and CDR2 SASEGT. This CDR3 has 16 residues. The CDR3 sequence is CASNPPPGLLGTEAFF. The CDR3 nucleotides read TGTGCCAGCAACCCCCCCCCCGGACTGCTAGGCACTGAAGCTTTCTTT.

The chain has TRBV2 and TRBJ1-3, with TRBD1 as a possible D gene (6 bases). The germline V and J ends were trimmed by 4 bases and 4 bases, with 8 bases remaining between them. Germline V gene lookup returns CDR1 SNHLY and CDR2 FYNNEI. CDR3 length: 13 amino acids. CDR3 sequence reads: CASSAGVGNTIYF. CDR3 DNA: TGTGCCAGCAGTGCAGGGGTGGGAAACACCATATATTTT. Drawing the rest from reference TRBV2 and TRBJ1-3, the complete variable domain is EPEVTQTPSHQVTQMGQEVILRCVPISNHLYFYWYRQILGQKVEFLVSFYNNEISEKSEIFDDQFSVERPDGSNFTLKIRSTKLEDSAMYFCASSAGVGNTIYFGEGSWLTVV.